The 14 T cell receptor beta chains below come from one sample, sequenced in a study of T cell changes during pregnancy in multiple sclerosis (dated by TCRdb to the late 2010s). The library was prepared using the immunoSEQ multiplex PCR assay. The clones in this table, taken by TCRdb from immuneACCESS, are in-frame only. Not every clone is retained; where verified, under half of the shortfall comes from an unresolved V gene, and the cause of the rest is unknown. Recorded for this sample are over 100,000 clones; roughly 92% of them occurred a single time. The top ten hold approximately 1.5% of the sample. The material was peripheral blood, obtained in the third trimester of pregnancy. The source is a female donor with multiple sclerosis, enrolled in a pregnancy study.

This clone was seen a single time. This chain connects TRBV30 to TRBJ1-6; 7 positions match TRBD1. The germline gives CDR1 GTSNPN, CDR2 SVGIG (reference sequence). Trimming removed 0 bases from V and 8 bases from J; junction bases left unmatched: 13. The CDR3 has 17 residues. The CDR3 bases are TGTGCCTGGAGTGTGCGACAGGGATCCCTTCGGGATTCACCCCTCCACTTT. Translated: CAWSVRQGSLRDSPLHF.

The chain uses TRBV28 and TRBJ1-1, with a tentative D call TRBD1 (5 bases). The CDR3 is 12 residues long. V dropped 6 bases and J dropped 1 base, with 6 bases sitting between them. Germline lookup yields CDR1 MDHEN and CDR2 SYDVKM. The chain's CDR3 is CASRTGNTEAFF. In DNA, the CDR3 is TGTGCCAGCAGAACAGGGAACACTGAAGCTTTCTTT.

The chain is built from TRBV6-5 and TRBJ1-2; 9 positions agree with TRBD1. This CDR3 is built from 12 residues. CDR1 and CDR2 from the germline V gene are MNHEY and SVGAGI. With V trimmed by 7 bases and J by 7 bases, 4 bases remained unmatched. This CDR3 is CASIGQGSGYTF. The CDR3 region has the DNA TGTGCCAGCATCGGACAGGGGTCTGGCTACACCTTC.

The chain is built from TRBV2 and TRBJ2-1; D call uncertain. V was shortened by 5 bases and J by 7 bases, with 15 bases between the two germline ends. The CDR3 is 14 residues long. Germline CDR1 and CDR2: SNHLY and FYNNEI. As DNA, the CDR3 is TGTGCCAGCAGTCGAGACAACGCAGCTAATGAGCAGTTCTTC. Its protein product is CASSRDNAANEQFF.

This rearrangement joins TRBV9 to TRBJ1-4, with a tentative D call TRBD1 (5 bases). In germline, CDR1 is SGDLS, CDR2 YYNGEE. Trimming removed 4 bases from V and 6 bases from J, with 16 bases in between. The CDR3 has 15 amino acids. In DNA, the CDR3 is TGTGCCAGCAGCCCCTACCCAGGGAAGGATGAAAAACTGTTTTTT. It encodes CASSPYPGKDEKLFF.

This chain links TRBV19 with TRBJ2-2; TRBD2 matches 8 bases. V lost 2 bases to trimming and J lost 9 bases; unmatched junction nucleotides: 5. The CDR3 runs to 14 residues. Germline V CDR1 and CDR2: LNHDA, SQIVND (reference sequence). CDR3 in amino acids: CASSISSGSRELFF. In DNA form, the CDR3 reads TGTGCCAGTAGTATAAGCAGCGGGAGCCGGGAGCTGTTTTTT.

The DNA for the CDR3 is TGCAGCGTTGAATTGGGGACTAGCGGGAGGGCCGGCAATGAGCAGTTCTTC. Residues: CSVELGTSGRAGNEQFF. V and J are TRBV29-1 and TRBJ2-1, with 16 bases identical to TRBD2. The CDR3 covers 17 residues. V dropped 2 bases and J dropped 6; count of bases not matched to a gene: 7. CDR1 and CDR2 from the germline V gene are SQVTM and ANQGSEA.

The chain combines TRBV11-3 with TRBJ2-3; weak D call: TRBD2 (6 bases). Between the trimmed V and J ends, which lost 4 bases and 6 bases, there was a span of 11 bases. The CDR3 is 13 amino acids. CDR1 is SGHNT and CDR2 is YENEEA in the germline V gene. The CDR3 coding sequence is TGTGCCAGCAGCTCTGGGACTTCCGATACGCAGTATTTT. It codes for CASSSGTSDTQYF.

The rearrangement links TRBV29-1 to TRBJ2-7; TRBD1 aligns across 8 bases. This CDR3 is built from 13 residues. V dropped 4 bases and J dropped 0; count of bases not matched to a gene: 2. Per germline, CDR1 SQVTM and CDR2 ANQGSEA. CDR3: CSVVGQASYEQYF. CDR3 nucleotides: TGCAGCGTTGTGGGACAGGCCTCCTACGAGCAGTACTTC.

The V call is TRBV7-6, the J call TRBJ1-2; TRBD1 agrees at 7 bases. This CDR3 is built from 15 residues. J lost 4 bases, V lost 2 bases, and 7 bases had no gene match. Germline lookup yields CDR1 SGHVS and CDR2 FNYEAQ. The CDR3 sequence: CASSLRQGWIYGYTF. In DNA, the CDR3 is TGTGCCAGCAGCTTAAGACAGGGTTGGATCTATGGCTACACCTTC.

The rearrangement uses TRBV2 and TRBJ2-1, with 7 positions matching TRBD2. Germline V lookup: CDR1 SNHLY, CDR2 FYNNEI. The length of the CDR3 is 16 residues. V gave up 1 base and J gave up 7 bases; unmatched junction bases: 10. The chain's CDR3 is CASSEGGSLVGNEQFF. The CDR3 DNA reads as TGTGCCAGCAGTGAAGGCGGGAGTTTGGTTGGGAATGAGCAGTTCTTC.

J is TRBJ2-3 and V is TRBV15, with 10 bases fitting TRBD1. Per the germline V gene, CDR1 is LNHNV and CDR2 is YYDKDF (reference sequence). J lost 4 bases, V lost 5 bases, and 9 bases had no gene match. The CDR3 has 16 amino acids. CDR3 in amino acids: CATSSRTGGNSDTQYF. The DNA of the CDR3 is TGTGCCACCAGCTCCAGGACAGGGGGGAACTCAGATACGCAGTATTTT.

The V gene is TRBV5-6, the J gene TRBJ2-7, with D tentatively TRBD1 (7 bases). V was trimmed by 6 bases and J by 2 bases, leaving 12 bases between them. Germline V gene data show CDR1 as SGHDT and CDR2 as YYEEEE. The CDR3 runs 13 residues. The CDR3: CASTLRGAYEQYF. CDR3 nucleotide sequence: TGTGCCAGCACCCTCAGGGGGGCCTACGAGCAGTACTTC.

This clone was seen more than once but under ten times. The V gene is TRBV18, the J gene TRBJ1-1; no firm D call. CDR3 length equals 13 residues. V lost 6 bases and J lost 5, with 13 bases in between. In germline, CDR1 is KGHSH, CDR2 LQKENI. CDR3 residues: CASSPREATEAFF. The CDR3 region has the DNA TGTGCCAGCTCGCCTCGGGAGGCAACTGAAGCTTTCTTT.